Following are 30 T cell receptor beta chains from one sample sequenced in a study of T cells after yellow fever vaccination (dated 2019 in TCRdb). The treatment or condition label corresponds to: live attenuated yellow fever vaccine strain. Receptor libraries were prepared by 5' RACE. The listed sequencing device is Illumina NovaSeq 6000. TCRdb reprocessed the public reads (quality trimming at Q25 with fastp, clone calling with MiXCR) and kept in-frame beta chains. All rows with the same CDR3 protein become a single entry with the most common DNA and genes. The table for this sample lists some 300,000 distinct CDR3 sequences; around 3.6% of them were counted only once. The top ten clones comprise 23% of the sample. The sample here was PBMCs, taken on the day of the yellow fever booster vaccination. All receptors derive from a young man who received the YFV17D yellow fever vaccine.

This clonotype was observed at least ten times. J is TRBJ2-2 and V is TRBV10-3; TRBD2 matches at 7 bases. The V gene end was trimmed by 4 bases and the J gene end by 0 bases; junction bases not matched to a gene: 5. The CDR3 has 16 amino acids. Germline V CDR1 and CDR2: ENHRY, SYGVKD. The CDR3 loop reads CAISVGLAANTGELFF. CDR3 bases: TGTGCCATCAGTGTGGGGCTAGCGGCGAACACCGGGGAGCTGTTTTTT.

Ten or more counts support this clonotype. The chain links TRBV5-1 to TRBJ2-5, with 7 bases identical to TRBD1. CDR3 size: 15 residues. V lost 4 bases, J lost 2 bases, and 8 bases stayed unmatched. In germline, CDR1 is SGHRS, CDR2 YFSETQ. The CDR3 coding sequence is TGCGCCAGCAGCCCACCGACAGGGTGGCAAGAGACCCAGTACTTC. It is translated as CASSPPTGWQETQYF.

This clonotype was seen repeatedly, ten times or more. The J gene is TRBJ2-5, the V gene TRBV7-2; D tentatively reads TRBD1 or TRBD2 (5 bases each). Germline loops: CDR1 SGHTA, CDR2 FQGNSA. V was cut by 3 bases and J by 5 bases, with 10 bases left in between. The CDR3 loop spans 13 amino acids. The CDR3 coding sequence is TGTGCCAGCAGCTTGGGGGTGAGGGAGACCCAGTACTTC. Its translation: CASSLGVRETQYF.

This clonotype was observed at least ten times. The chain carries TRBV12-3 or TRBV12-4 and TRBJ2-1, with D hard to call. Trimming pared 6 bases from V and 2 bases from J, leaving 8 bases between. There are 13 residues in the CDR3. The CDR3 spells CASRTDTYNEQFF. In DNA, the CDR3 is TGTGCCAGCAGAACTGACACCTACAATGAGCAGTTCTTC.

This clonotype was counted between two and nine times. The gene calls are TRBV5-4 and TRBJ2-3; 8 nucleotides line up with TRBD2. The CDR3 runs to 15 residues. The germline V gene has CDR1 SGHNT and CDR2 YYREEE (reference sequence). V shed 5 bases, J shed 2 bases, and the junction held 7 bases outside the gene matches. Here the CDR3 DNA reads TGTGCCAGCAGATCCGCCGGGGGGGACACAGATACGCAGTATTTT. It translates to CASRSAGGDTDTQYF. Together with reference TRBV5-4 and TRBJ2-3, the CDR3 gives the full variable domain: ETGVTQSPTHLIKTRGQQVTLRCSSQSGHNTVSWYQQALGQGPQFIFQYYREEENGRGNFPPRFSGLQFPNYSSELNVNALELDDSALYLCASRSAGGDTDTQYFGPGTRLTVL.

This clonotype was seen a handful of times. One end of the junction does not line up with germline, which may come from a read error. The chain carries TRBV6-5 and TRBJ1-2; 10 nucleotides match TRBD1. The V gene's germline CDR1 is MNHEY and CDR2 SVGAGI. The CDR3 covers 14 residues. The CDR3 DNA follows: TGTGCCAGCAGTTACAGCGGGACAGGGGACTTGAAGTCCTTC. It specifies CASSYSGTGDLKSF.

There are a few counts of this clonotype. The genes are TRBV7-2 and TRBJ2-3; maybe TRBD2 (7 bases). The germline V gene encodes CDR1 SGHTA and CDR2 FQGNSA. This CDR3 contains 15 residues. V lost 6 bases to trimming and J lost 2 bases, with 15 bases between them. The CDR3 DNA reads TGTGCCAGCAGTACCTCGGGGGGCTACACAGATACGCAGTATTTT. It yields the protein CASSTSGGYTDTQYF.

CDR3 DNA sequence: TGTGCCAGCAGCCCCACGGCTGTGGGGTTCTACGAGCAGTACTTC. Protein product: CASSPTAVGFYEQYF. The chain carries TRBV5-5 and TRBJ2-7; no firm D call. This CDR3 contains 15 residues. Trimming shortened V by 4 bases and J by 3 bases, and 17 bases separated the two germline ends. Germline V lookup: CDR1 SGHKS, CDR2 YYEKEE (reference sequence).

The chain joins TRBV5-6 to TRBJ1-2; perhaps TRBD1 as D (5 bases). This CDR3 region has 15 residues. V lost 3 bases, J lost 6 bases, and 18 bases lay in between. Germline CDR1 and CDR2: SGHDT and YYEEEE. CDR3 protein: CASSYTQVGGNGYTF. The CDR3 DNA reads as TGTGCCAGCAGCTACACCCAGGTCGGGGGGAATGGCTACACCTTC.

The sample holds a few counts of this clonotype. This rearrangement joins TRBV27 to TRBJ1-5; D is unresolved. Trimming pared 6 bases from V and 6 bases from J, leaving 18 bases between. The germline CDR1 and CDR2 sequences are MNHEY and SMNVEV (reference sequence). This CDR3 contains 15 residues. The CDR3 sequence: CASRTGSVGGQPQHF. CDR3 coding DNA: TGTGCCAGCAGGACCGGGTCCGTGGGCGGTCAGCCCCAGCATTTT.

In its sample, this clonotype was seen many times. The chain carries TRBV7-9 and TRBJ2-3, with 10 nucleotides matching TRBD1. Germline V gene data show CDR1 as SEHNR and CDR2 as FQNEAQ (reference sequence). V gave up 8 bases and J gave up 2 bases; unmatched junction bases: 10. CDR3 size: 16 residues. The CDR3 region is CASFLTGGSDTDTQYF. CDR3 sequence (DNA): TGTGCCAGCTTCCTGACAGGGGGCTCGGACACAGATACGCAGTATTTT.

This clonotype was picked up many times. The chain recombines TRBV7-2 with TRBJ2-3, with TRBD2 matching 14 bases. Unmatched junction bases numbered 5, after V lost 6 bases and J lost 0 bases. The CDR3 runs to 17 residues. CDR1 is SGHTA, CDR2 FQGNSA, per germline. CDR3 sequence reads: CASRPGLAGGSTDTQYF. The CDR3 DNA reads TGTGCCAGCAGACCTGGACTAGCGGGGGGTAGCACAGATACGCAGTATTTT.

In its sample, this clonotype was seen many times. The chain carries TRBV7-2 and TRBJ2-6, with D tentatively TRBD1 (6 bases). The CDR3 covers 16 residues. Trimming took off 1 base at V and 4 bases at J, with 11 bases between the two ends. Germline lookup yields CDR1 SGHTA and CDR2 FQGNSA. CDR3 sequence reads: CASSLVGGFGANVLTF. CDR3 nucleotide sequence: TGTGCCAGCAGCTTAGTTGGGGGCTTCGGGGCCAACGTCCTGACTTTC. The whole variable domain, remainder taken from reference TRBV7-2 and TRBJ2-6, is GAGVSQSPSNKVTEKGKDVELRCDPISGHTALYWYRQSLGQGLEFLIYFQGNSAPDKSGLPSDRFSAERTGGSVSTLTIQRTQQEDSAVYLCASSLVGGFGANVLTFGAGSRLTVL.

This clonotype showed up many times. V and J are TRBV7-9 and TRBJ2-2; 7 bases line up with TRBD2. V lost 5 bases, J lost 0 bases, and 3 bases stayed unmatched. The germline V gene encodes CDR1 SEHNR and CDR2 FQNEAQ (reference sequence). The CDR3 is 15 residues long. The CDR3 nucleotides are TGTGCCAGCAGCATGACTAGCCCGAACACCGGGGAGCTGTTTTTT. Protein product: CASSMTSPNTGELFF.

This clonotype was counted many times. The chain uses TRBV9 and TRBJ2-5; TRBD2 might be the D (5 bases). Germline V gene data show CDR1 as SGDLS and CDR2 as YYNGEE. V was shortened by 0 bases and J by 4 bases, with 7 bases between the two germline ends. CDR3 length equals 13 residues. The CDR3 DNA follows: TGTGCCAGCAGCGTAGCGGAGGCAGAGACCCAGTACTTC. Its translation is CASSVAEAETQYF. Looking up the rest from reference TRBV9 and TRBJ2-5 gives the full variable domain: DSGVTQTPKHLITATGQRVTLRCSPRSGDLSVYWYQQSLDQGLQFLIQYYNGEERAKGNILERFSAQQFPDLHSELNLSSLELGDSALYFCASSVAEAETQYFGPGTRLLVL.

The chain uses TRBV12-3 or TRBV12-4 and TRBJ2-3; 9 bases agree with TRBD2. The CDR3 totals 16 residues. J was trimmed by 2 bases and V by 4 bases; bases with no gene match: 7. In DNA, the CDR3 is TGTGCCAGCAGTTCCGTGGGACTAGCAGACACAGATACGCAGTATTTT. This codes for CASSSVGLADTDTQYF.

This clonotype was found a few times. The CDR3, as DNA: TGCAGTGCTAGTCAACCATCGGGCACTGAAGCTTTCTTT. This codes for CSASQPSGTEAFF. The rearrangement uses TRBV20-1 and TRBJ1-1, with D hard to call. The CDR3 totals 13 residues. Germline lookup yields CDR1 DFQATT and CDR2 SNEGSKA (reference sequence). Deletions cut 3 bases from V and 4 bases from J, with 12 bases between.

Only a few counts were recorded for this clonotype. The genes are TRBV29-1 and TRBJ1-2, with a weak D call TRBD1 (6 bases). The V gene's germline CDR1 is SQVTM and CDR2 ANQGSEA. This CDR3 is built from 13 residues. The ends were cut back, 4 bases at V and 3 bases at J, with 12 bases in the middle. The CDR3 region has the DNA TGCAGCGTTGTACAGGGAGCCCACTATGGCTACACCTTC. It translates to CSVVQGAHYGYTF.

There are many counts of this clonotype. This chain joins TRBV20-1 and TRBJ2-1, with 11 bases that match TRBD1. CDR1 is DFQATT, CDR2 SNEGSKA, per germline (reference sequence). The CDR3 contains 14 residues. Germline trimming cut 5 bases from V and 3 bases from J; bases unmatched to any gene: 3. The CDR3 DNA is TGCAGTGCTCCCGGGACAGGGGGCTACAATGAGCAGTTCTTC. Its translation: CSAPGTGGYNEQFF.

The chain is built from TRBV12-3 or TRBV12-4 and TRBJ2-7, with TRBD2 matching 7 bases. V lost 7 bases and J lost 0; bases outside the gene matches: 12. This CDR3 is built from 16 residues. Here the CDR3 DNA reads TGTGCCAGCAAATGTTTAGCGGGCCGCTACTCCTACGAGCAGTACTTC. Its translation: CASKCLAGRYSYEQYF.

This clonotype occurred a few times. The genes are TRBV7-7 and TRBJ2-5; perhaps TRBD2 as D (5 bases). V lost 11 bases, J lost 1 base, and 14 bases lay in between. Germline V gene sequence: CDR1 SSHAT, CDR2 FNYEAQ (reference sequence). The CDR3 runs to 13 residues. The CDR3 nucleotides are TGTGCCCTAGCAGAGGCAGTCCAAGAGACCCAGTACTTC. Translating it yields CALAEAVQETQYF.

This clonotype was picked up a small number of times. The DNA of the CDR3 is TGCGCCAGCAGCCCTGGACCGGGGGATTCGACCCAGTACTTC. Translation: CASSPGPGDSTQYF. The chain carries TRBV5-1 and TRBJ2-5; perhaps TRBD2 as D (6 bases). The V gene's germline CDR1 is SGHRS and CDR2 YFSETQ. CDR3 length: 14 amino acids. V lost 4 bases and J 7 bases, leaving 17 bases between the germline ends.

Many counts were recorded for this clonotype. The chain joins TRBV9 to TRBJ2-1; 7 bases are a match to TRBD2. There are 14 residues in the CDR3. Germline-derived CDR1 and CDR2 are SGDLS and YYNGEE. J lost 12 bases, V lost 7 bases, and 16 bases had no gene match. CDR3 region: CASPWGGIGLWQFF. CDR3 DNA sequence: TGTGCCAGCCCTTGGGGGGGTATCGGTCTGTGGCAGTTCTTC.

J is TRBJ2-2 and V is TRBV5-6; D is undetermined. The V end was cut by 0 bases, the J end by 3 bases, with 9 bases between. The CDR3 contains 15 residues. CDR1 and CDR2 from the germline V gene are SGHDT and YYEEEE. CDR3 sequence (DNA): TGTGCCAGCAGCTTGGTTACAAAAGACACCGGGGAGCTGTTTTTT. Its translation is CASSLVTKDTGELFF.

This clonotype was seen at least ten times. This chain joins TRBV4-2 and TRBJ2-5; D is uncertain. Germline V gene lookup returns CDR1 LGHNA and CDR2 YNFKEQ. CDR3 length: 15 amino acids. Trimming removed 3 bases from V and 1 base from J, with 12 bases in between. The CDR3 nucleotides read TGTGCCAGCAGCCACGACCAGTACTCCCAAGAGACCCAGTACTTC. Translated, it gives CASSHDQYSQETQYF.

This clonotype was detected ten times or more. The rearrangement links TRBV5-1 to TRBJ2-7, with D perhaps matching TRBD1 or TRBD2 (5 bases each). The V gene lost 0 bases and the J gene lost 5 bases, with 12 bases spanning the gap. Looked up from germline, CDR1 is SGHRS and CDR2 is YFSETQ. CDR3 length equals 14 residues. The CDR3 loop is CASSLGDLAHEQYF. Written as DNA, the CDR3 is TGCGCCAGCAGCTTGGGGGACCTAGCCCACGAGCAGTACTTC.

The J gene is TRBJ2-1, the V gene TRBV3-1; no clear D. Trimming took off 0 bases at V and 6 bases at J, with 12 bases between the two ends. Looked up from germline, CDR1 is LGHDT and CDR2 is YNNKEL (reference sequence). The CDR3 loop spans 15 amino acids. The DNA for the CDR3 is TGTGCCAGCAGCCAAGATCGCGGACGATTCAATGAGCAGTTCTTC. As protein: CASSQDRGRFNEQFF.

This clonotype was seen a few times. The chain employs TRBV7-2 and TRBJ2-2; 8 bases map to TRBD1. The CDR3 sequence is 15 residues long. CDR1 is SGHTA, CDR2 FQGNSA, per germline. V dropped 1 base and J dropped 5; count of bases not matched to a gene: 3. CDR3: CASSLGWTGTGELFF. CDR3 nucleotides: TGTGCCAGCAGCTTAGGGTGGACAGGGACCGGGGAGCTGTTTTTT.

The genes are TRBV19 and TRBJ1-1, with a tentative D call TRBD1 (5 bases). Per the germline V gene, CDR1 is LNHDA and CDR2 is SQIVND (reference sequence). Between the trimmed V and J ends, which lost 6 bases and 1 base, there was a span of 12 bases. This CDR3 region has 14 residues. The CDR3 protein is CASRVGGSNTEAFF. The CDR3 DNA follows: TGTGCCAGTAGGGTTGGGGGTTCGAACACTGAAGCTTTCTTT.

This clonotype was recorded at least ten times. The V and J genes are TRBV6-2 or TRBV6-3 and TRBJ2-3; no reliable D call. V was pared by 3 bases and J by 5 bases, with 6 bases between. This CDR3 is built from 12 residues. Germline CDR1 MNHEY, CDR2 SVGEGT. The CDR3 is CASSYMVDTQYF. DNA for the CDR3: TGTGCCAGCAGTTATATGGTAGATACGCAGTATTTT.